This TCR beta chain originates from a study of OX40 agonist ivuxolimab in advanced cancers. In the study overall: The patients received agonistic anti-OX40 (CD134) antibody ivuxolimab.

The investigators sampled blood at baseline, at cycle 4 day 1, and at cycle 7 day 1. Produced via immunoSEQ multiplex PCR; TCRdb's table is partial and in-frame only. This table has tens of thousands of clones, more than 70% appearing once. The CDR3 extends over 13 amino acids. Germline CDR1 SGDLS, CDR2 YYNGEE. The V end was cut by 4 bases, the J end by 4 bases, with 9 bases between. This clone appeared a single time. Its antigen remains unidentified. General study results and limits: With doses of 0.1-3.0 mg/kg, partial responders showed among the lowest clonal expansion.

This sequence originates from an adult with an advanced solid tumor such as melanoma, head and neck, liver or kidney cancer. J is TRBJ2-1 and V is TRBV9; D call uncertain. This specimen consisted of CD4+ or CD8+ T cells sorted from blood, obtained in a trial of the OX40 agonist ivuxolimab. The CDR3 sequence is CASSFGPYNEQFF. The CDR3 DNA reads TGTGCCAGCAGCTTTGGACCGTACAATGAGCAGTTCTTC.